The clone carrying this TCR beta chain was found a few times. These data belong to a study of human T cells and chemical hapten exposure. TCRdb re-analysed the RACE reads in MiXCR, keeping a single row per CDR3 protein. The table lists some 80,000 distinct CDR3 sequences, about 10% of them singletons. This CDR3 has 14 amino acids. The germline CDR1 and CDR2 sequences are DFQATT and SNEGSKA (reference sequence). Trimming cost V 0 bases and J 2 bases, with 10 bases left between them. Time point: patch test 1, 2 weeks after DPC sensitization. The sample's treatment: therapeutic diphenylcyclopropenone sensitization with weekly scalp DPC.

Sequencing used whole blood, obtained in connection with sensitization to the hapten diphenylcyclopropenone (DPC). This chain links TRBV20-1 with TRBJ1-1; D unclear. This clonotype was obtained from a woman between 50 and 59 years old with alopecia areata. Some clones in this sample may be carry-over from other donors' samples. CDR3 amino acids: CSARDRTKNTEAFF. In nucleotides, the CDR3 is TGCAGTGCTAGAGATCGAACGAAAAACACTGAAGCTTTCTTT.